The 21 T cell receptor beta chains listed next were all sequenced from one sample in a study of blood T cell repertoires in COVID-19. The repertoire was sequenced with immunoSEQ multiplex PCR; TCRdb's copy has only in-frame clones and lacks some. Of some 74,000 clones in the sample, under 85% were seen once. Sequences were obtained from peripheral blood. These TCRs come from a woman in her 50s with acute or convalescent COVID-19.

The chain joins TRBV2 to TRBJ1-4; possible D gene TRBD1, 6 bases. V was pared by 7 bases and J by 9 bases, with 21 bases between. The CDR3 has 15 amino acids. Per germline, CDR1 SNHLY and CDR2 FYNNEI. The CDR3: CASTAEGGQNQKLFF. In DNA form, the CDR3 reads TGTGCCAGCACGGCGGAGGGGGGGCAAAATCAAAAACTGTTTTTT.

This clone has just one count. The chain couples TRBV19 to TRBJ1-2; D not resolved. Germline V gene lookup returns CDR1 LNHDA and CDR2 SQIVND (reference sequence). The V end was cut by 5 bases, the J end by 3 bases, with 16 bases between. The length of the CDR3 is 15 residues. In DNA form, the CDR3 reads TGTGCCAGTAGTTACAATCTACCCCGGGACTATGGCTACACCTTC. This encodes CASSYNLPRDYGYTF.

The J gene is TRBJ2-1, the V gene TRBV27, with 11 bases that match TRBD2. With V trimmed by 7 bases and J by 8 bases, 7 bases remained unmatched. Germline V lookup: CDR1 MNHEY, CDR2 SMNVEV (reference sequence). The CDR3 is 14 amino acids. The CDR3 loop is CASKLAGAGYEQFF. CDR3 sequence (DNA): TGTGCCAGCAAACTAGCGGGAGCTGGCTATGAGCAGTTCTTC.

The V and J genes are TRBV9 and TRBJ2-7; TRBD2 aligns across 10 bases. Germline CDR1 is SGDLS and CDR2 is YYNGEE. The V and J ends lost 3 bases and 6 bases, in that order; junction bases with no gene match: 6. The CDR3 length is 14 residues. The CDR3 spells CASSESGGAFEQYF. CDR3 DNA sequence: TGTGCCAGCAGCGAGAGCGGGGGGGCTTTCGAGCAGTACTTC.

The V and J genes are TRBV19 and TRBJ2-7; TRBD1 matches 7 bases. The CDR3 totals 12 residues. Germline CDR1 is LNHDA and CDR2 is SQIVND (reference sequence). The trim removed 5 bases at V and 4 bases at J, leaving 2 bases unmatched. CDR3: CASSRQGYEQYF. The CDR3 nucleotides read TGTGCCAGTAGTCGACAGGGTTACGAGCAGTACTTC.

In this sample, this clone turned up once. This sequence joins TRBV12-3 or TRBV12-4 and TRBJ2-7; D gene unclear. Trimming shortened V by 6 bases and J by 7 bases, and 10 bases separated the two germline ends. The CDR3 has 11 residues. The DNA of the CDR3 is TGTGCCAGCAGCAGCCTGAGGGAGCAGTACTTC. This sequence encodes CASSSLREQYF.

This chain connects TRBV7-2 to TRBJ2-1; 9 bases are a match to TRBD2. The V segment lost 1 base and the J segment 0 bases; nucleotides outside the gene matches: 4. The CDR3 covers 17 residues. The V gene's germline CDR1 is SGHTA and CDR2 FQGNSA. Here the CDR3 DNA reads TGTGCCAGCAGCTTAGGTCCTAGCGGGAACTCCTACAATGAGCAGTTCTTC. Amino acids: CASSLGPSGNSYNEQFF.

The genes are TRBV7-2 and TRBJ1-1; no reliable D call. Trimming cost V 6 bases and J 1 base, with 6 bases left between them. This CDR3 comprises 12 residues. CDR1 and CDR2 (germline): SGHTA, FQGNSA. CDR3 bases: TGTGCCAGCAGGGCATGGAACACTGAAGCTTTCTTT. This encodes CASRAWNTEAFF.

The chain joins TRBV6-5 to TRBJ2-1; TRBD1 might be the D (8 bases). CDR1 and CDR2 from the germline V gene are MNHEY and SVGAGI. Trimming left V 6 bases short and J 4 bases short, with 16 bases between. The CDR3 extends over 15 amino acids. DNA for the CDR3: TGTGCCAGCAGCCCCGGACAGGGAGGGTACAATGAGCAGTTCTTC. This sequence encodes CASSPGQGGYNEQFF.

The chain carries TRBV27 and TRBJ1-5; D remains ambiguous. V shed 8 bases and J shed 4 bases, with 9 bases lying between them. Germline CDR1 reads MNHEY; CDR2 reads SMNVEV (reference sequence). CDR3 size: 12 residues. The chain's CDR3 is CASWRPNQPQHF. In nucleotides, the CDR3 is TGTGCCAGCTGGCGGCCGAATCAGCCCCAGCATTTT.

V and J are TRBV25-1 and TRBJ1-1; 10 bases match TRBD1. V shed 6 bases and J 8 bases; nucleotides not matched to a gene: 12. The CDR3 extends over 15 amino acids. Germline V gives CDR1 MGHDK, CDR2 SYGVNS. In DNA form, the CDR3 reads TGTGCCAGCAGCAAGACGACAGGGGGCGTAGAGGAAGCTTTCTTT. The encoded protein is CASSKTTGGVEEAFF.

In this sample, this clone turned up a few times. The chain links TRBV21-1 to TRBJ1-2; TRBD1 is the table's D call and was not checked against the DNA. TRBV21-1 is annotated as a pseudogene. The CDR3 spans 18 residues. The CDR3 is CASSGQGLLLQLFYGYTF. The CDR3 nucleotides are TGTGCCAGCAGCGGACAGGGCCTCCTTTTGCAGTTATTTTATGGCTACACCTTC.

The chain recombines TRBV19 with TRBJ1-5, with D possibly TRBD1 on 5 matching bases. The CDR3 is 14 residues long. The germline V gene encodes CDR1 LNHDA and CDR2 SQIVND (reference sequence). Trimming shortened V by 3 bases and J by 4 bases, and 10 bases separated the two germline ends. The CDR3 coding sequence is TGTGCCAGTAGTATGGGGGGTGCAAATCAGCCCCAGCATTTT. This encodes CASSMGGANQPQHF.

The rearrangement uses TRBV9 and TRBJ1-2; no clear D. Germline V CDR1 and CDR2: SGDLS, YYNGEE. The germline V and J ends were trimmed by 5 bases and 4 bases, with 9 bases remaining between them. There are 12 residues in the CDR3. The CDR3 loop is CASSPEGYGYTF. The CDR3 coding sequence is TGTGCCAGCAGTCCCGAGGGCTATGGCTACACCTTC.

This clone was seen only a few times. This CDR3 is CASSRGVGMGEQYF. The CDR3 DNA follows: TGTGCCAGCAGCCGGGGGGTTGGAATGGGCGAGCAGTACTTC. The chain links TRBV6-5 to TRBJ2-7, with TRBD2 matching over 7 bases. In germline, CDR1 is MNHEY, CDR2 SVGAGI. J lost 6 bases, V lost 6 bases, and 11 bases had no gene match. The CDR3 consists of 14 residues.

In its sample, this clone was seen once. The rearrangement links TRBV13 to TRBJ2-4, with D perhaps TRBD1 (5 bases). V dropped 5 bases and J dropped 1 base, with 12 bases sitting between them. CDR1 is PRHDT and CDR2 is FYEKMQ in the germline V gene (reference sequence). The CDR3 consists of 15 residues. DNA for the CDR3: TGTGCCAGCAGCCTACTGACAGAGGCCAAAAACATTCAGTACTTC. It yields the protein CASSLLTEAKNIQYF.

This clone has only a few counts. The J gene is TRBJ1-5, the V gene TRBV7-2, with TRBD1 matching over 8 bases. The CDR3 is made up of 15 amino acids. V shed 4 bases, J shed 2 bases, and the junction held 4 bases outside the gene matches. Germline V gives CDR1 SGHTA, CDR2 FQGNSA. In DNA, the CDR3 is TGTGCCAGCAGCTATACGACAGGGGGCAATCAGCCCCAGCATTTT. Its translation is CASSYTTGGNQPQHF.

This chain connects TRBV9 to TRBJ2-5, with 11 bases matching TRBD2. CDR3 length: 18 amino acids. CDR1 is SGDLS, CDR2 YYNGEE, per germline. The J segment lost 2 bases and the V segment lost 2 bases, leaving 11 bases of the junction unmatched. This CDR3 is CASSVGSWTSGFQETQYF. In DNA, the CDR3 is TGTGCCAGCAGCGTGGGATCTTGGACTAGCGGGTTTCAAGAGACCCAGTACTTC.

The V gene is TRBV7-3, the J gene TRBJ2-3; 7 nucleotides align to TRBD2. Trimming removed 2 bases from V and 6 bases from J; junction bases left unmatched: 8. The germline V gene has CDR1 SGHTA and CDR2 FQGTGA. The length of the CDR3 is 15 residues. CDR3 amino acids: CASSLAPGSGDTQYF. The CDR3 nucleotides read TGTGCCAGCAGCTTAGCCCCCGGTAGCGGGGATACGCAGTATTTT.

The genes are TRBV7-8 and TRBJ1-2; TRBD1 aligns across 7 bases. The ends lost 5 bases at V and 6 bases at J; junction bases unmatched: 15. Germline CDR1 is SGHVS and CDR2 is FQNEAQ. This CDR3 is 16 amino acids long. The CDR3: CASSPRDSFPVDGYTF. The CDR3 DNA reads as TGTGCCAGCAGCCCTCGGGACAGTTTTCCGGTGGATGGCTACACCTTC.

V usage is TRBV30 and J usage is TRBJ2-1, with 13 bases that match TRBD2. V shed 3 bases, J shed 3 bases, and the junction held 5 bases outside the gene matches. The length of the CDR3 is 16 residues. The V gene's germline CDR1 is GTSNPN and CDR2 SVGIG (reference sequence). The CDR3 is CAWSGLAGADYNEQFF. The DNA of the CDR3 is TGTGCCTGGAGCGGACTAGCGGGGGCCGACTACAATGAGCAGTTCTTC. The entire variable domain, with the rest obtained from reference TRBV30 and TRBJ2-1, is as follows: SQTIHQWPATLVQPVGSPLSLECTVEGTSNPNLYWYRQAAGRGLQLLFYSVGIGQISSEVPQNLSASRPQDRQFILSSKKLLLSDSGFYLCAWSGLAGADYNEQFFGPGTRLTVL.